This T cell receptor beta chain emerged from a study of blood T cell repertoires in COVID-19. Study context: Acute and convalescent COVID-19 specimens originated in the United States, Italy and Spain. Sample material is recorded as cDNA or gDNA derived from T cells, B-cell-depleted T cells, or PBMCs.

The sample holds a few counts of this clone. Original processing notes: Estimation of nucleated cell counts relied on the amplification of reference gene primers. Data came from immunoSEQ multiplex PCR; TCRdb stores just in-frame clones and leaves some out. D and trimming come from the DNA, and the V and J calls and clone size come from that table. This sample yields about 71,000 clones, of which 90% are seen a single time; roughly 0.72% belongs to the top ten. Germline CDR1 reads LNHDA; CDR2 reads SQIVND (reference sequence). This CDR3 is 14 amino acids long. Trimming took 1 base from V and 11 from J; bases not matched to a gene: 7.

Material: peripheral blood. This sequence originates from a woman older than 75 with acute or convalescent COVID-19. This sequence joins TRBV19 and TRBJ2-1, with 8 positions matching TRBD1. The CDR3 nucleotides are TGTGCCAGTAGTATAGTAGGCCGGGACAGGAAGCAGTTCTTC. This encodes CASSIVGRDRKQFF.